One and the same sample provided the 16 T cell receptor beta chains below, sequenced in a study of T cell clonotyping in hematopoietic cell transplantation (dated by TCRdb to about 2021). Preparation of the library involved the immunoSEQ multiplex PCR assay. TCRdb obtained this table from immuneACCESS and retained in-frame rearrangements with V and J assigned. These tables miss some clones; where compared with another copy, unresolved V genes account for less than half of the shortfall, and the remainder is unexplained. Across this sample there are about 76,000 clones, with almost 97% seen only once. Under 2% of the sample belongs to the ten largest clones. Sample time point, as interpreted from the label and publication: recipient sample about 28 days before transplant, after cytoreduction. The sample was peripheral blood mononuclear cells, taken before stem cell transplant. These receptor sequences come from a woman in her fifties or sixties with acute myeloid leukemia. Some clones in this sample may be carry-over from other donors' samples.

V is TRBV7-2 and J is TRBJ1-6; 11 bases agree with TRBD1. The junction had 10 bases not matched to a gene; V was cut back by 4 bases and J by 8 bases. CDR3 size: 17 residues. Germline values: CDR1 SGHTA, CDR2 FQGNSA. The CDR3 nucleotides read TGTGCCAGCAGCTCTTCGGGACAGGGGGTGACCTATTCACCCCTCCACTTT. Translation: CASSSSGQGVTYSPLHF.

This sequence joins TRBV6-1 and TRBJ2-5, with a tentative D call TRBD2 (6 bases). This CDR3 is 19 amino acids long. CDR1 and CDR2 (germline): MNHNS, SASEGT. V lost 2 bases and J lost 1, with 23 bases in between. The CDR3 is CASSESNGAGRPSQETQYF. CDR3 DNA sequence: TGTGCCAGCAGTGAAAGCAATGGGGCGGGGCGACCCTCCCAAGAGACCCAGTACTTC.

The chain joins TRBV7-2 to TRBJ1-5; D remains unclear. There are 13 residues in the CDR3. V lost 0 bases and J lost 7, with 7 bases in between. The germline gives CDR1 SGHTA, CDR2 FQGNSA. The CDR3 DNA reads as TGTGCCAGCAGCTTAGCCGAGAACCAGCCCCAGCATTTT. Protein sequence: CASSLAENQPQHF.

J is TRBJ2-5 and V is TRBV29-1; D perhaps matches TRBD1 (5 bases). Germline V gene sequence: CDR1 SQVTM, CDR2 ANQGSEA. Trimming pared 4 bases from V and 5 bases from J, leaving 11 bases between. The CDR3 runs 12 residues. This CDR3 is CSVGGEAETQYF. In DNA form, the CDR3 reads TGCAGCGTTGGGGGCGAAGCGGAGACCCAGTACTTC.

The chain has TRBV30 and TRBJ2-1; 13 positions agree with TRBD2. CDR1 GTSNPN and CDR2 SVGIG come from the germline V gene (reference sequence). The CDR3 consists of 15 residues. V dropped 0 bases and J dropped 8; count of bases not matched to a gene: 4. The CDR3 sequence is CAWSVGTSGVDEQFF. CDR3 DNA sequence: TGTGCCTGGAGTGTGGGGACTAGCGGGGTTGATGAGCAGTTCTTC.

The CDR3 bases are TGTGCCTGGAGTGTCCCAGGGTTGAATGGCTACACCTTC. It translates to CAWSVPGLNGYTF. The chain couples TRBV30 to TRBJ1-2; maybe TRBD1 (5 bases). Germline V lookup: CDR1 GTSNPN, CDR2 SVGIG (reference sequence). The V and J ends lost 0 bases and 6 bases respectively, with 11 bases between them. The CDR3 covers 13 residues.

The chain links TRBV30 to TRBJ1-3; unclear D gene. Looked up from germline, CDR1 is GTSNPN and CDR2 is SVGIG (reference sequence). Trimming left V 2 bases short and J 0 bases short, with 11 bases between. This CDR3 is 15 amino acids long. CDR3 DNA sequence: TGTGCCTGGAGTACCGGTTTACACTCTGGAAACACCATATATTTT. Amino acid sequence: CAWSTGLHSGNTIYF.

The chain is built from TRBV13 and TRBJ2-5; D may be TRBD1 (6 bases). CDR1 and CDR2 from the germline V gene are PRHDT and FYEKMQ (reference sequence). V lost 2 bases to trimming and J lost 5 bases, with 9 bases between them. This CDR3 is 13 amino acids long. The chain's CDR3 is CASSLRGWETQYF. The CDR3 DNA reads TGTGCCAGCAGCTTAAGGGGGTGGGAGACCCAGTACTTC.

V and J are TRBV5-5 and TRBJ2-7, with D perhaps given as TRBD1 or TRBD2 (5 bases each). Trimming took 6 bases from V and 3 from J, leaving 19 bases between them. Germline V gene data show CDR1 as SGHKS and CDR2 as YYEKEE (reference sequence). The CDR3 length is 15 residues. Here the CDR3 DNA reads TGTGCCAGCACCCCCCGGGCAGGGAGTGACTACGAGCAGTACTTC. Residues: CASTPRAGSDYEQYF.

In this sample, this clone turned up once. The rearrangement uses TRBV25-1 and TRBJ2-7, with 8 nucleotides matching TRBD1. CDR3 length equals 17 residues. Unmatched junction bases numbered 11, after V lost 2 bases and J lost 2 bases. Germline V CDR1 and CDR2: MGHDK, SYGVNS. The CDR3 loop reads CASSEMGRAGGTYEQYF. The DNA of the CDR3 is TGTGCCAGCAGTGAAATGGGTCGGGCAGGGGGCACCTACGAGCAGTACTTC.

Here the CDR3 DNA reads TGTGCCAGCAGCAGGGGCAGGGGGGGTGAAAAACTGTTTTTT. Protein sequence: CASSRGRGGEKLFF. The chain is built from TRBV21-1 and TRBJ1-4. TRBV21-1 is termed a pseudogene. The CDR3 has 14 amino acids.

This chain uses TRBV28 with TRBJ1-2; 7 bases match TRBD1. This CDR3 is built from 13 residues. The germline gives CDR1 MDHEN, CDR2 SYDVKM. J was trimmed by 8 bases and V by 6 bases; bases with no gene match: 9. CDR3: CASSFQGDRGYTF. CDR3 bases: TGTGCCAGCAGCTTCCAGGGGGACCGGGGCTACACCTTC.

The chain employs TRBV7-3 and TRBJ2-7; 7 bases map to TRBD2. Looked up from germline, CDR1 is SGHTA and CDR2 is FQGTGA. Germline trimming cut 2 bases from V and 3 bases from J; bases unmatched to any gene: 4. The CDR3 runs 14 residues. The CDR3 loop reads CASSLFGGNYEQYF. CDR3 DNA sequence: TGTGCCAGCAGCTTATTCGGGGGGAACTACGAGCAGTACTTC. Full variable domain (outside the CDR3, taken from reference TRBV7-3 and TRBJ2-7): GAGVSQTPSNKVTEKGKYVELRCDPISGHTALYWYRQSLGQGPEFLIYFQGTGAADDSGLPNDRFFAVRPEGSVSTLKIQRTERGDSAVYLCASSLFGGNYEQYFGPGTRLTVT.

CDR3 in DNA: TGCAGCGTGCTGGGTTCAGGGACCTCCTACGAGCAGTACTTC. This codes for CSVLGSGTSYEQYF. The chain uses TRBV29-1 and TRBJ2-7; either TRBD1 or TRBD2 may fit D (5 bases each). V lost 6 bases to trimming and J lost 0 bases, with 15 bases between them. The V gene's germline CDR1 is SQVTM and CDR2 ANQGSEA. The CDR3 extends over 14 amino acids.

The V call is TRBV5-1, the J call TRBJ2-7; D not certain. This CDR3 comprises 12 residues. Germline CDR1 SGHRS, CDR2 YFSETQ. Trimming removed 4 bases at V and 6 bases at J, with 11 bases between. The CDR3 region is CASSTEGSEQYF. The CDR3 coding sequence is TGCGCCAGCAGCACGGAAGGCTCCGAGCAGTACTTC.

This clone appeared a single time. J is TRBJ2-1 and V is TRBV4-1; no definite D call. The CDR3 contains 12 residues. Looked up from germline, CDR1 is MGHRA and CDR2 is YSYEKL. V lost 7 bases and J 7 bases, leaving 11 bases between the germline ends. The CDR3 DNA reads as TGCGCCAGCATGTCTGGGGAAAATGAGCAGTTCTTC. This sequence encodes CASMSGENEQFF.